The 9 T cell receptor beta chains given below trace back to one sample, sequenced in a study of blood T cell repertoires in COVID-19. The method was immunoSEQ multiplex PCR; TCRdb's version includes in-frame clones alone and lacks a portion of them. The sample carries 100,000 to 150,000 clones, roughly 89% recorded once. Source material: peripheral blood. All receptors derive from a man aged 50-60 years with active or convalescent COVID-19.

The chain is built from TRBV6-5 and TRBJ1-5; TRBD1 might be the D (5 bases). Germline V gene data show CDR1 as MNHEY and CDR2 as SVGAGI. The CDR3 loop spans 12 amino acids. The V end was cut by 6 bases, the J end by 9 bases, with 12 bases between. The CDR3 protein is CASRDPRGPQHF. As DNA, the CDR3 is TGTGCCAGCAGGGATCCAAGGGGGCCCCAGCATTTT.

This chain uses TRBV10-1 with TRBJ2-5; a possible D gene is TRBD2 (5 bases). Germline CDR1 WNHNN, CDR2 SYGVQD (reference sequence). This CDR3 comprises 16 residues. V lost 0 bases and J lost 4, with 15 bases in between. CDR3 coding DNA: TGCGCCAGCAGTGAGTCGAGAGGAGGCCGGGTAGAGACCCAGTACTTC. This encodes CASSESRGGRVETQYF.

The chain carries TRBV24-1 and TRBJ1-2, with 8 positions matching TRBD1. With V trimmed by 4 bases and J by 8 bases, 11 bases remained unmatched. CDR1 is KGHDR, CDR2 SFDVKD, per germline. CDR3 size: 15 residues. DNA of the CDR3: TGTGCCACCAGTGACTCGGGACAGGCAGGTGGGGGCTACACCTTC. Translated: CATSDSGQAGGGYTF.

The rearrangement links TRBV21-1 to TRBJ2-3; whether TRBD2, the table's D call, matches the DNA was not checked. TRBV21-1 is designated a pseudogene. CDR3 length: 15 residues. CDR3 bases: TGTGCCAGCAGCAAGACTGACGCTTACACAGATACGCAGTATTTT. Translation: CASSKTDAYTDTQYF.

The rearrangement uses TRBV6-2 or TRBV6-3 and TRBJ2-7, with 7 bases matching TRBD1. Losses at the gene ends were 7 bases for V and 5 bases for J; bases not matched to a gene: 11. The CDR3 loop spans 14 amino acids. Per germline, CDR1 MNHEY and CDR2 SVGEGT. This chain's CDR3 is CASIPTGYSHEQYF. The CDR3 nucleotides read TGTGCCAGCATCCCGACAGGGTATTCCCACGAGCAGTACTTC.

The chain uses TRBV19 and TRBJ2-7, with TRBD1 matching over 10 bases. Germline loops: CDR1 LNHDA, CDR2 SQIVND (reference sequence). With 3 bases clipped from V and 6 bases from J, the junction kept 5 bases outside the gene matches. The length of the CDR3 is 14 residues. This CDR3 is CASSMDRGTREQYF. DNA for the CDR3: TGTGCCAGTAGTATGGACAGGGGGACTCGCGAGCAGTACTTC.

The chain carries TRBV2 and TRBJ1-5; 9 bases are shared with TRBD1. Germline CDR1 SNHLY, CDR2 FYNNEI. Losses at the gene ends were 4 bases for V and 2 bases for J; bases not matched to a gene: 3. The CDR3 contains 15 residues. Written as DNA, the CDR3 is TGTGCCAGCAGTGTCCGGGACAGGGGCAATCAGCCCCAGCATTTT. Translated, it gives CASSVRDRGNQPQHF.

J is TRBJ1-5 and V is TRBV10-2; unclear D gene. Germline V gene data show CDR1 as WSHSY and CDR2 as SAAADI. V was clipped by 6 bases and J by 1 base, with 10 bases between them. This CDR3 contains 14 residues. The CDR3 region has the DNA TGCGCCAGCAGCCCTCGAGGGAGCAATCAGCCCCAGCATTTT. Translation: CASSPRGSNQPQHF.

This chain joins TRBV6-1 and TRBJ2-1; D possibly corresponds to TRBD2 (6 bases). CDR3 size: 19 residues. Germline V gives CDR1 MNHNS, CDR2 SASEGT. V was shortened by 0 bases and J by 6 bases, with 24 bases between the two germline ends. For the CDR3, the DNA is TGTGCCAGCAGTGAAGCCCTAGGAGGGTCCGCGCGGTCCAGCAATGAGCAGTTCTTC. It codes for CASSEALGGSARSSNEQFF.